These T cell receptor beta chains were read from a single sample in a study of blood T cell repertoires in COVID-19. This table comes from immunoSEQ multiplex PCR, and its TCRdb copy is limited to in-frame clones, with some not included. The sample carries about 100,000 clones, roughly 84% recorded once. Sequencing was performed on peripheral blood. Source of these receptors: a human donor in a cohort sampled during active COVID-19. The CDR3 runs from the conserved cysteine through the conserved F or W. A D gene is named only where the DNA matches it firmly. Size is omitted from some rows. Given values are once, few, many or a class for expanded clones.

D gene: -; J gene: TRBJ2-2; clone size: -; V gene: TRBV12-5; CDR3 DNA: TGTGCTAGTGGTTTTATCGAGCGGCCCACCGGATCCCGCGCGAACACCGGGGAGCTGTTTTTT; CDR3 protein: CASGFIERPTGSRANTGELFF
D gene: -; J gene: TRBJ2-1; clone size: once; V gene: TRBV6-2/TRBV6-3; CDR3 DNA: TGTGCCAGCAGTTTCGGCGGGACTCTCATGGTTGAGCAGTTCTTC; CDR3 protein: CASSFGGTLMVEQFF
D gene: TRBD2; J gene: TRBJ2-1; clone size: -; V gene: TRBV18; CDR3 DNA: TGTGCCAGCTCACCAACGACTAGCGGAGGGAATGAGCAGTTCTTC; CDR3 protein: CASSPTTSGGNEQFF
D gene: TRBD2; J gene: TRBJ2-7; clone size: -; V gene: TRBV9; CDR3 DNA: TGTGCCAGCAGTTCTTCTAGCGGCCGCGAGCAGTACTTC; CDR3 protein: CASSSSSGREQYF
D gene: TRBD1; J gene: TRBJ2-5; clone size: -; V gene: TRBV11-2; CDR3 DNA: TGTGCCAGCAGCCGGGGACAGGGTACACAAGAGACCCAGTACTTC; CDR3 protein: CASSRGQGTQETQYF
D gene: TRBD1; J gene: TRBJ1-6; clone size: -; V gene: TRBV13; CDR3 DNA: TGTGCCAGCAGCGGGGGGACAGGGGGGAATTCACCCCTCCACTTT; CDR3 protein: CASSGGTGGNSPLHF
D gene: -; J gene: TRBJ1-2; clone size: -; V gene: TRBV7-9; CDR3 DNA: TGTGCCAGCAGCTTAGGGGACATTTTATATGGCTACACCTTC; CDR3 protein: CASSLGDILYGYTF
D gene: TRBD1; J gene: TRBJ1-3; clone size: -; V gene: TRBV6-1; CDR3 DNA: TGTGCCAGCAGTGAACCTTACAGGGGGCGTGGAAACACCATATATTTT; CDR3 protein: CASSEPYRGRGNTIYF
D gene: -; J gene: TRBJ2-1; clone size: -; V gene: TRBV12-3/TRBV12-4; CDR3 DNA: TGTGCCAGCAGCAAGACTCGTTTCAATGAGCAGTTCTTC; CDR3 protein: CASSKTRFNEQFF
D gene: -; J gene: TRBJ2-3; clone size: few; V gene: TRBV29-1; CDR3 DNA: TGCAGCGTTGTAAGAGCACCTAGCACAGATACGCAGTATTTT; CDR3 protein: CSVVRAPSTDTQYF
D gene: TRBD1; J gene: TRBJ2-7; clone size: -; V gene: TRBV3-1/TRBV3-2; CDR3 DNA: TGTGCCAGCAGCCAACGACGGACAGGGTCCGACGAGCAGTACTTC; CDR3 protein: CASSQRRTGSDEQYF
D gene: -; J gene: TRBJ2-7; clone size: -; V gene: TRBV6-6; CDR3 DNA: TGTGCCAGCAGTTCCCCTTTGACAGGTGCAGGGTACGAGCAGTACTTC; CDR3 protein: CASSSPLTGAGYEQYF
D gene: TRBD1; J gene: TRBJ1-1; clone size: -; V gene: TRBV7-9; CDR3 DNA: TGTGCCAGCAGCGAGGGGACAGGGGGCCGTACTGAAGCTTTCTTT; CDR3 protein: CASSEGTGGRTEAFF
D gene: -; J gene: TRBJ1-2; clone size: -; V gene: TRBV5-4; CDR3 DNA: TGTGCCAGCAGCTTGGGCAGTAACTATGGCTACACCTTC; CDR3 protein: CASSLGSNYGYTF
D gene: -; J gene: TRBJ1-6; clone size: -; V gene: TRBV13; CDR3 DNA: TGTGCCAGCAGACCCCCCGCAGGGCCGAATGGGCATAATTCACCCCTCCACTTT; CDR3 protein: CASRPPAGPNGHNSPLHF
D gene: -; J gene: TRBJ2-3; clone size: -; V gene: TRBV4-1; CDR3 DNA: TGCGCCAGCAGCCAAGCCCCAGGAGGGTCTGTCACAGATACGCAGTATTTT; CDR3 protein: CASSQAPGGSVTDTQYF
D gene: -; J gene: TRBJ2-2; clone size: -; V gene: TRBV19; CDR3 DNA: TGTGCCAGTAGTATTACTCGCGCCGGGGAGCTGTTTTTT; CDR3 protein: CASSITRAGELFF
D gene: -; J gene: TRBJ2-2; clone size: -; V gene: TRBV7-2; CDR3 DNA: TGTGCCAGCAGCTTACAAGACTTAGGGGAGCTGTTTTTT; CDR3 protein: CASSLQDLGELFF
D gene: -; J gene: TRBJ1-2; clone size: -; V gene: TRBV7-6; CDR3 DNA: TGTGCCAGCAGCTTAGGATTAGGGAGGGGCTACACCTTC; CDR3 protein: CASSLGLGRGYTF
D gene: -; J gene: TRBJ2-1; clone size: -; V gene: TRBV7-6; CDR3 DNA: TGTGCCAGCAGCTTTGCGGAGGGGAAGAATGAGCAGTTCTTC; CDR3 protein: CASSFAEGKNEQFF
D gene: TRBD1; J gene: TRBJ1-4; clone size: -; V gene: TRBV18; CDR3 DNA: TGTGCCAGCTCACCAGAGACAGGGGGTAGAGAAAAACTGTTTTTT; CDR3 protein: CASSPETGGREKLFF
D gene: TRBD2; J gene: TRBJ2-2; clone size: once; V gene: TRBV7-2; CDR3 DNA: TGTGCCAGCAGCTTAAGGGCCCAGCGGGGGAACACCGGGGAGCTGTTTTTT; CDR3 protein: CASSLRAQRGNTGELFF
D gene: TRBD2; J gene: TRBJ2-3; clone size: once; V gene: TRBV2; CDR3 DNA: TGTGCCAGCCAGGTAGCGGGAGGTTCAGATACGCAGTATTTT; CDR3 protein: CASQVAGGSDTQYF
D gene: -; J gene: TRBJ2-5; clone size: -; V gene: TRBV18; CDR3 DNA: TGTGCCAGCTCACCATTTGAGGGTCAAGAGACCCAGTACTTC; CDR3 protein: CASSPFEGQETQYF
D gene: TRBD1; J gene: TRBJ2-1; clone size: -; V gene: TRBV13; CDR3 DNA: TGTGCCAGCAGCTTAGGCGCGACAGGGGTCTACAATGAGCAGTTCTTC; CDR3 protein: CASSLGATGVYNEQFF
D gene: -; J gene: TRBJ2-1; clone size: -; V gene: TRBV4-3; CDR3 DNA: TGCGCCAGCAGCCAAGAGAAGCAGGGATACTTTGAGCAGTTCTTC; CDR3 protein: CASSQEKQGYFEQFF
D gene: -; J gene: TRBJ1-5; clone size: -; V gene: TRBV7-2; CDR3 DNA: TGTGCCAGCAGCAACAGACAGGGCAATCAGCCCCAGCATTTT; CDR3 protein: CASSNRQGNQPQHF
D gene: -; J gene: TRBJ2-1; clone size: -; V gene: TRBV7-9; CDR3 DNA: TGTGCCAGCAGCGCACGAAGCTTAAATGAGCAGTTCTTC; CDR3 protein: CASSARSLNEQFF
D gene: TRBD2; J gene: TRBJ2-3; clone size: -; V gene: TRBV6-4; CDR3 DNA: TGTGCCAGCAGTGACGCAATAGCGGGGGGCACAGATACGCAGTATTTT; CDR3 protein: CASSDAIAGGTDTQYF
D gene: TRBD1; J gene: TRBJ2-7; clone size: once; V gene: TRBV29-1; CDR3 DNA: TGCAGCGTTAACAAAGGGGGGCAGGGGGCCGGGGAGCAGTACTTC; CDR3 protein: CSVNKGGQGAGEQYF
D gene: TRBD1; J gene: TRBJ2-7; clone size: few; V gene: TRBV3-1/TRBV3-2; CDR3 DNA: TGTGCCAGCAGTTGGGGACAGGGTCCCACCTACGAGCAGTACTTC; CDR3 protein: CASSWGQGPTYEQYF
D gene: -; J gene: TRBJ2-7; clone size: -; V gene: TRBV29-1; CDR3 DNA: TGCAGCGTTGTATCAGGGGTCTTGTCCTACGAGCAGTACTTC; CDR3 protein: CSVVSGVLSYEQYF
D gene: TRBD2; J gene: TRBJ2-3; clone size: -; V gene: TRBV5-1; CDR3 DNA: TGCGCCAGCAGGGGACTAGCGGTCACAGATACGCAGTATTTT; CDR3 protein: CASRGLAVTDTQYF
D gene: -; J gene: TRBJ1-2; clone size: many; V gene: TRBV6-6; CDR3 DNA: TGTGCCAGCAGTAACAAGTCGACTAACTATGGCTACACCTTC; CDR3 protein: CASSNKSTNYGYTF
D gene: -; J gene: TRBJ1-1; clone size: -; V gene: TRBV6-2/TRBV6-3; CDR3 DNA: TGTGCCAGCAGTCACAGGGAGAACACTGAAGCTTTCTTT; CDR3 protein: CASSHRENTEAFF
D gene: TRBD2; J gene: TRBJ2-7; clone size: -; V gene: TRBV9; CDR3 DNA: TGTGCCAGCAGCGTGAGGGGGGCTAGCGGGTCCCACGAGCAGTACTTC; CDR3 protein: CASSVRGASGSHEQYF
D gene: -; J gene: TRBJ1-3; clone size: -; V gene: TRBV5-1; CDR3 DNA: TGCGCCAGCAGCTTGGACGGTTCCTCTGGAAACACCATATATTTT; CDR3 protein: CASSLDGSSGNTIYF
D gene: TRBD2; J gene: TRBJ2-7; clone size: -; V gene: TRBV7-8; CDR3 DNA: TGTGCCAGCAGCTTAGGTGGACTAGCGGGCGTTACCTACGAGCAGTACTTC; CDR3 protein: CASSLGGLAGVTYEQYF
D gene: TRBD1; J gene: TRBJ1-1; clone size: -; V gene: TRBV14; CDR3 DNA: TGTGCCAGCAGCCAGCGTACCCCAGGGGGCGAAGCTTTCTTT; CDR3 protein: CASSQRTPGGEAFF
D gene: -; J gene: TRBJ1-6; clone size: -; V gene: TRBV5-1; CDR3 DNA: TGCGCCAGCAGCTTGGCGCAGGTAGAGAGTAATTCACCCCTCCACTTT; CDR3 protein: CASSLAQVESNSPLHF
D gene: TRBD1; J gene: TRBJ1-3; clone size: -; V gene: TRBV5-1; CDR3 DNA: TGCGCCAGCAGCCCGGACAGGCAATACTCTGGAAACACCATATATTTT; CDR3 protein: CASSPDRQYSGNTIYF
D gene: -; J gene: TRBJ1-2; clone size: -; V gene: TRBV2; CDR3 DNA: TGTGCCAGCAGCCTGCAGGGGCCGAACTATGGCTACACCTTC; CDR3 protein: CASSLQGPNYGYTF
D gene: TRBD2; J gene: TRBJ2-5; clone size: -; V gene: TRBV7-2; CDR3 DNA: TGTGCCAGCAGTCGAAAGAGTAGCGGGGGGGCCCAAGAGACCCAGTACTTC; CDR3 protein: CASSRKSSGGAQETQYF
D gene: TRBD2; J gene: TRBJ2-1; clone size: -; V gene: TRBV7-8; CDR3 DNA: TGTGCCAGCAGCTTAGCGGGGGGGTTGGGGAATGAGCAGTTCTTC; CDR3 protein: CASSLAGGLGNEQFF
D gene: TRBD1; J gene: TRBJ1-4; clone size: once; V gene: TRBV25-1; CDR3 DNA: TGTGCCAGCAGTGAATGGATGGGACAGGGGTTGGTTGAAAAACTGTTTTTT; CDR3 protein: CASSEWMGQGLVEKLFF
D gene: -; J gene: TRBJ1-2; clone size: -; V gene: TRBV19; CDR3 DNA: TGTGCCAGTATATCAGGCATTAACTATGGCTACACCTTC; CDR3 protein: CASISGINYGYTF
D gene: TRBD1; J gene: TRBJ1-5; clone size: -; V gene: TRBV19; CDR3 DNA: TGTGCCAGTAGTAGCGAACCGGGACAGAGCAATCAGCCCCAGCATTTT; CDR3 protein: CASSSEPGQSNQPQHF
D gene: -; J gene: TRBJ2-1; clone size: -; V gene: TRBV7-9; CDR3 DNA: TGTGCCAGCAGCCGAGAGGTCCACAATGAGCAGTTCTTC; CDR3 protein: CASSREVHNEQFF
D gene: -; J gene: TRBJ1-1; clone size: -; V gene: TRBV20-1; CDR3 DNA: TGCAGTGCTAGCTTCCCTGAAGCTTTCTTT; CDR3 protein: CSASFPEAFF
D gene: TRBD1; J gene: TRBJ1-1; clone size: once; V gene: TRBV6-2/TRBV6-3; CDR3 DNA: TGTGCCAGCAGTTACAGGGGGCGGGTCACTGAAGCTTTCTTT; CDR3 protein: CASSYRGRVTEAFF
D gene: TRBD1; J gene: TRBJ2-2; clone size: -; V gene: TRBV7-9; CDR3 DNA: TGTGCCAGCAGCTACGGGACAGGGAATATCCCCGGGGAGCTGTTTTTT; CDR3 protein: CASSYGTGNIPGELFF
D gene: -; J gene: TRBJ2-7; clone size: -; V gene: TRBV6-6; CDR3 DNA: TGTGCCAGCACCCTCTCCCCTCTCTCCTACGAGCAGTACTTC; CDR3 protein: CASTLSPLSYEQYF
D gene: TRBD2; J gene: TRBJ2-2; clone size: -; V gene: TRBV7-2; CDR3 DNA: TGTGCCAGCAGCTTTGAACTAGCGTCGAACACCGGGGAGCTGTTTTTT; CDR3 protein: CASSFELASNTGELFF
D gene: TRBD1; J gene: TRBJ2-7; clone size: -; V gene: TRBV5-1; CDR3 DNA: TGCGCCAGCAGTGCCGGGACAGGGAGCTCCTACGAGCAGTACTTC; CDR3 protein: CASSAGTGSSYEQYF